This entry describes one T cell receptor beta chain. The antigen is unknown. TCRdb's table, derived via immunoSEQ multiplex PCR, lists solely in-frame clones and lacks some. Among around 130,000 clones listed, roughly 89% were seen once. The data derive from a study of cytomegalovirus exposure and HLA in healthy donors. For the study at large: A later analysis reported the 90 to 150 validation repertoires used the same platform as the approximately 650 first-cohort repertoires.

Overall study findings and caveats: Researchers catalogued roughly 150 TCR beta chains as cytomegalovirus-associated. The classifier, whose performance was assessed in both the original and validation cohorts, reportedly diagnosed cytomegalovirus status with high specificity and sensitivity. The TCR clusters that emerged in the first cohort tended, a later analysis found, to co-occur in the roughly 110 validation repertoires.

V was pared by 2 bases and J by 1 base, with 5 bases between. The germline V gene has CDR1 KGHSH and CDR2 LQKENI. The CDR3 is made up of 13 amino acids. The source is a man aged 25-45 years in good health and CMV-seronegative. The chain couples TRBV18 to TRBJ1-1; D ambiguous. The sample was PBMCs. CDR3 sequence reads: CASSPLENTEAFF. The CDR3 coding sequence is TGTGCCAGCTCACCATTAGAGAACACTGAAGCTTTCTTT.